The 30 T cell receptor beta chains given below trace back to one sample, sequenced in a study of identical twins. TCRdb reprocessed the 5' RACE reads with MiXCR, giving one entry per CDR3 protein. The table lists some 250,000 distinct CDR3 sequences, approximately 12% of them singletons, with 4% in the top ten. This same sample was also taken into another study, of yellow fever vaccine responses in identical twins.

Sequencing was carried out using memory (CD45RO+) T cells sorted from blood. The receptors stem from a woman aged 18-35 years in good health.

This clonotype was counted only a few times. The chain combines TRBV4-1 with TRBJ2-5; 8 nucleotides line up with TRBD1. This CDR3 spans 14 amino acids. The V segment lost 1 base and the J segment 3 bases; nucleotides outside the gene matches: 1. Germline V gene lookup returns CDR1 MGHRA and CDR2 YSYEKL. DNA of the CDR3: TGCGCCAGCAGCCAAGGACAGGGGAAAGAGACCCAGTACTTC. Protein: CASSQGQGKETQYF.

This clonotype was detected ten times or more. The chain links TRBV5-1 to TRBJ2-7; 10 nucleotides match TRBD2. The J segment lost 0 bases and the V segment lost 4 bases, leaving 10 bases of the junction unmatched. The CDR3 has 17 residues. CDR1 and CDR2 (germline): SGHRS, YFSETQ. CDR3 amino acids: CASSPQHTSGNSYEQYF. For the CDR3, the DNA is TGCGCCAGCAGCCCCCAGCACACTAGCGGGAACTCCTACGAGCAGTACTTC.

This clonotype was detected ten times or more. The chain links TRBV5-6 to TRBJ2-3; TRBD1 might be the D (6 bases). Germline CDR1 reads SGHDT; CDR2 reads YYEEEE. The CDR3 contains 15 residues. Trimming took 1 base from V and 3 from J, leaving 12 bases between them. This CDR3 is CASSLTGMWTDTQYF. The CDR3, as DNA: TGTGCCAGCAGCTTGACAGGGATGTGGACAGATACGCAGTATTTT.

This clonotype was seen ten or more times. The chain uses TRBV2 and TRBJ2-5; a weak D match, TRBD1 (6 bases). The CDR3 covers 14 residues. Germline V gene data show CDR1 as SNHLY and CDR2 as FYNNEI. The V end lost 6 bases, the J end lost 0 bases, and 11 bases lay between the germline ends. Here the CDR3 reads CASRAGTYQETQYF. CDR3 in DNA: TGTGCCAGCAGGGCCGGGACATACCAAGAGACCCAGTACTTC.

This clonotype was seen only a few times. CDR3 loop: CASSAHQSSYNSPLHF. In DNA, the CDR3 is TGTGCCAGCAGCGCCCACCAGAGCTCCTATAATTCACCCCTCCACTTT. This rearrangement joins TRBV7-9 to TRBJ1-6; no clear D gene. From germline, CDR1 is SEHNR and CDR2 FQNEAQ (reference sequence). V was shortened by 5 bases and J by 0 bases, with 11 bases between the two germline ends. There are 16 residues in the CDR3.

This clonotype was found a few times. The genes are TRBV7-2 and TRBJ1-1; D uncertain. V was shortened by 5 bases and J by 0 bases, with 19 bases between the two germline ends. Germline V CDR1 and CDR2: SGHTA, FQGNSA. This CDR3 contains 17 residues. The CDR3 DNA sequence: TGTGCCAGCAGCGGTGGCAGTCACTCGCGCTTGAACACTGAAGCTTTCTTT. This translates into CASSGGSHSRLNTEAFF.

The chain couples TRBV5-4 to TRBJ2-4; tentatively, D is TRBD2 (6 bases). The germline V gene has CDR1 SGHNT and CDR2 YYREEE (reference sequence). Trimming pared 7 bases from V and 1 base from J, leaving 30 bases between. The CDR3 sequence is 20 residues long. The CDR3 is CASCCSLYGEVGLAKNIQYF. As DNA, the CDR3 is TGTGCCAGCTGCTGCTCTCTCTACGGGGAGGTGGGGTTGGCCAAAAACATTCAGTACTTC.

There are a few counts of this clonotype. The chain employs TRBV20-1 and TRBJ2-7; TRBD1 agrees at 7 bases. CDR3 length: 13 amino acids. Germline trimming cut 5 bases from V and 2 bases from J; bases unmatched to any gene: 6. CDR1 is DFQATT and CDR2 is SNEGSKA in the germline V gene (reference sequence). CDR3 protein: CSAPRDSTYEQYF. The CDR3, as DNA: TGCAGTGCTCCAAGGGACAGCACCTACGAGCAGTACTTC.

This rearrangement joins TRBV14 to TRBJ2-5; 9 bases align to TRBD1. Germline CDR1 SGHDN, CDR2 FVKESK. CDR3 length: 16 residues. The V and J ends lost 4 bases and 5 bases, in that order; junction bases with no gene match: 11. In nucleotides, the CDR3 is TGTGCCAGCAGCCCTACAGGGGGCGTAAGGTTGGAGACCCAGTACTTC. Residues: CASSPTGGVRLETQYF.

The table lists this clonotype with a few counts. The chain couples TRBV6-5 to TRBJ2-7, with 8 positions matching TRBD2. This CDR3 contains 17 residues. V trimming: 2 bases; J trimming: 3 bases; junction bases outside the gene matches: 12. Germline lookup yields CDR1 MNHEY and CDR2 SVGAGI. The CDR3 here is CASSYLPSGLKGYEQYF. CDR3 sequence (DNA): TGTGCCAGCAGTTACCTCCCTAGCGGGTTAAAGGGCTACGAGCAGTACTTC.

This clonotype was detected many times. The rearrangement links TRBV18 to TRBJ2-1; 10 bases fit TRBD2. J was trimmed by 8 bases and V by 4 bases; bases with no gene match: 2. Looked up from germline, CDR1 is KGHSH and CDR2 is LQKENI. This CDR3 contains 13 residues. The CDR3 loop reads CASSLGTSDEQFF. CDR3 bases: TGTGCCAGCTCACTAGGGACTAGCGATGAGCAGTTCTTC.

This clonotype was detected a few times. This chain uses TRBV10-1 with TRBJ2-3; no reliable D call. This CDR3 region has 13 residues. Germline V lookup: CDR1 WNHNN, CDR2 SYGVQD (reference sequence). V lost 3 bases, J lost 7 bases, and 11 bases lay in between. CDR3 sequence (DNA): TGCGCCAGCAGTGACCCCTTTGTGAATACGCAGTATTTT. Residues: CASSDPFVNTQYF.

The V gene is TRBV6-1, the J gene TRBJ2-3; D unresolved. CDR3 size: 16 residues. The germline V gene encodes CDR1 MNHNS and CDR2 SASEGT. V lost 5 bases and J lost 9, with 24 bases in between. The CDR3 loop reads CASSLDRDPAEKTQYF. In DNA form, the CDR3 reads TGTGCCAGCAGTCTTGACCGCGATCCGGCCGAGAAGACGCAGTATTTT.

This clonotype was seen ten or more times. The CDR3 loop is CASSPRGAWETQYF. DNA for the CDR3: TGTGCCAGCAGCCCTAGGGGGGCCTGGGAGACCCAGTACTTC. V is TRBV7-2 and J is TRBJ2-5; D possibly matches TRBD1 or TRBD2 (6 bases each). The V gene's germline CDR1 is SGHTA and CDR2 FQGNSA. This CDR3 spans 14 amino acids. V lost 5 bases, J lost 5 bases, and 15 bases lay in between.

The chain uses TRBV2 and TRBJ2-5; D perhaps matches TRBD1 (6 bases). CDR1 and CDR2 (germline): SNHLY, FYNNEI. The CDR3 is 14 amino acids. The ends were cut back, 4 bases at V and 5 bases at J, with 14 bases in the middle. The chain's CDR3 is CASSAPAQGETQYF. DNA for the CDR3: TGTGCCAGCAGTGCCCCCGCGCAGGGGGAGACCCAGTACTTC.

This clonotype showed up just a few times. The CDR3 ends on some other residue instead of the conserved phenylalanine or tryptophan, so this is likely a read error. This chain uses TRBV29-1 with TRBJ1-4, with D tentatively TRBD1 (5 bases). The germline CDR1 and CDR2 sequences are SQVTM and ANQGSEA. The length of the CDR3 is 13 residues. The germline V and J ends were trimmed by 2 bases and 7 bases, with 11 bases remaining between them. The CDR3 bases are TGCAGCGTTGAAAAAGGGGTGGGTGAAAAACTGTTTCTT. Its translation: CSVEKGVGEKLFL.

This rearrangement joins TRBV5-1 to TRBJ2-1; 8 bases line up with TRBD1. J lost 5 bases, V lost 6 bases, and 10 bases had no gene match. The germline CDR1 and CDR2 sequences are SGHRS and YFSETQ. The CDR3 is made up of 15 amino acids. CDR3 amino acids: CASMQPGGLNNEQFF. The CDR3 DNA reads TGCGCCAGCATGCAACCAGGGGGCCTGAACAATGAGCAGTTCTTC.

The chain couples TRBV20-1 to TRBJ2-2; D remains unclear. The CDR3 covers 14 residues. From germline, CDR1 is DFQATT and CDR2 SNEGSKA (reference sequence). Trimming stripped 3 bases from V and 4 bases from J, with 12 bases between. The CDR3 DNA reads TGCAGTGCTAGTTGGCAGGAGTCCACCGGGGAGCTGTTTTTT. It translates to CSASWQESTGELFF.

The gene calls are TRBV2 and TRBJ2-7; possibly TRBD1 for D (6 bases). The length of the CDR3 is 12 residues. Between the trimmed V and J ends, which lost 9 bases and 6 bases, there was a span of 15 bases. Germline-derived CDR1 and CDR2 are SNHLY and FYNNEI. CDR3 bases: TGTGCCAGGACGAAACAGGGAGCCGAGCAGTACTTC. Amino acid sequence: CARTKQGAEQYF.

This clonotype was recorded at least ten times. The V call is TRBV6-2 or TRBV6-3, the J call TRBJ2-7; 9 bases align to TRBD1. The germline CDR1 and CDR2 sequences are MNHEY and SVGEGT. The CDR3 sequence is 15 residues long. V was pared by 8 bases and J by 5 bases, with 13 bases of the junction left unmatched. Here the CDR3 reads CASATPGQGLNEQYF. For the CDR3, the DNA is TGTGCCAGCGCCACCCCGGGACAGGGTTTGAACGAGCAGTACTTC.

The rearrangement links TRBV5-1 to TRBJ2-1; 12 positions agree with TRBD2. This CDR3 is built from 15 residues. V lost 4 bases to trimming and J lost 9 bases; unmatched junction nucleotides: 8. The germline CDR1 and CDR2 sequences are SGHRS and YFSETQ. The CDR3 coding sequence is TGCGCCAGCAGCCCCCCTAGCGGGGGGGCCGGTGAGCAGTTCTTC. Its translation is CASSPPSGGAGEQFF.

The sample holds a few counts of this clonotype. The chain uses TRBV3-1 and TRBJ2-1, with D uncertain. The CDR3 spans 14 residues. Trimming removed 1 base from V and 4 bases from J, with 8 bases in between. The germline CDR1 and CDR2 sequences are LGHDT and YNNKEL (reference sequence). This CDR3 reads CASSQGWGYNEQFF. In DNA form, the CDR3 reads TGTGCCAGCAGCCAAGGGTGGGGATACAATGAGCAGTTCTTC.

This clonotype was counted between two and nine times. The chain is built from TRBV12-3 or TRBV12-4 and TRBJ1-1; D possibly corresponds to TRBD1 (5 bases). Trimming cost V 5 bases and J 0 bases, with 13 bases left between them. The CDR3 consists of 15 residues. The CDR3 protein is CASSGSGRMNTEAFF. The DNA of the CDR3 is TGTGCCAGCAGTGGGTCGGGACGGATGAACACTGAAGCTTTCTTT.

V and J are TRBV7-9 and TRBJ2-3; TRBD2 might be the D (5 bases). CDR1 is SEHNR, CDR2 FQNEAQ, per germline (reference sequence). V was cut by 5 bases and J by 0 bases, with 12 bases left in between. The CDR3 consists of 15 residues. The CDR3 loop reads CASSPLRTSTDTQYF. In DNA, the CDR3 is TGTGCCAGCAGCCCACTCCGGACTAGCACAGATACGCAGTATTTT.

This sequence joins TRBV2 and TRBJ2-3; the match to TRBD1 covers 7 bases. This CDR3 has 14 amino acids. V was clipped by 7 bases and J by 2 bases; unmatched bases: 6. Germline loops: CDR1 SNHLY, CDR2 FYNNEI. CDR3 in amino acids: CASTRQGNTDTQYF. The CDR3 DNA reads as TGTGCCAGCACACGACAGGGAAACACAGATACGCAGTATTTT.

The V call is TRBV2, the J call TRBJ2-5; tentatively, D is TRBD2 (6 bases). The CDR3 totals 15 residues. CDR1 and CDR2 from the germline V gene are SNHLY and FYNNEI. The V and J ends lost 2 bases and 5 bases respectively, with 15 bases between them. The CDR3 nucleotides are TGTGCCAGCAGTGAAAGTCGGGGGACCTGGGAGACCCAGTACTTC. This gives the protein CASSESRGTWETQYF.

This clonotype was seen more than once but under ten times. The chain uses TRBV7-2 and TRBJ2-1; maybe TRBD1 (5 bases). Germline CDR1 is SGHTA and CDR2 is FQGNSA. The CDR3 loop spans 12 amino acids. Trimming removed 6 bases at V and 13 bases at J, with 16 bases between. CDR3 sequence: CASSRTQGKQFF. The CDR3, as DNA: TGTGCCAGCAGTCGTACTCAGGGTAAACAGTTCTTC. The full variable domain, in which reference TRBV7-2 and TRBJ2-1 provide the parts outside the CDR3, is GAGVSQSPSNKVTEKGKDVELRCDPISGHTALYWYRQSLGQGLEFLIYFQGNSAPDKSGLPSDRFSAERTGGSVSTLTIQRTQQEDSAVYLCASSRTQGKQFFGPGTRLTVL.

This clonotype was detected only a few times. The chain links TRBV6-2 or TRBV6-3 to TRBJ2-1; a possible D gene is TRBD2 (6 bases). This CDR3 contains 14 residues. The V gene lost 5 bases and the J gene lost 12 bases, with 20 bases spanning the gap. Germline assignment: CDR1 MNHEY and CDR2 SVGEGT. The CDR3 nucleotides are TGTGCCAGCAGTGCAGGACTTTCTTACGGGGGGCAGTTCTTC. Protein product: CASSAGLSYGGQFF.

This clonotype was observed a handful of times. V usage is TRBV12-3 or TRBV12-4 and J usage is TRBJ2-7; a possible D gene is TRBD1 (5 bases). The CDR3 covers 13 residues. Trimming took off 11 bases at V and 4 bases at J, with 18 bases between the two ends. The CDR3 region has the DNA TGTGCCTCAGCTCCTCGGACAATATACGAGCAGTACTTC. This codes for CASAPRTIYEQYF.

This clonotype turned up a few times. This sequence joins TRBV12-3 or TRBV12-4 and TRBJ2-6, with D unclear. The CDR3 covers 15 residues. V lost 6 bases and J lost 2, with 11 bases in between. The CDR3 DNA follows: TGTGCCAGCAGCACGACGGTGGCTGGGGCCAACGTCCTGACTTTC. Protein product: CASSTTVAGANVLTF.